These 24 T cell receptor beta chains originate from one sample sequenced in a study of monozygotic twins with inflammatory bowel disease. Using the 5' RACE reads, TCRdb records one entry per CDR3 protein without DNA. This table holds about 150,000 distinct CDR3 sequences. Source material: blood. The receptors originated from a human donor with ulcerative colitis or Crohn's disease, or a healthy co-twin of an affected twin (not recorded which).

The chain recombines TRBV5-5 with TRBJ1-5; TCRdb indicates TRBD1, and absent DNA this call remains unverified. CDR3 length: 16 amino acids. Germline CDR1 SGHKS, CDR2 YYEKEE (reference sequence). The CDR3 region is CASSLVFGGSNQPQHF.

The chain has TRBV29-1 and TRBJ2-1; TCRdb's D gene call, TRBD2, goes unchecked for lack of DNA. The CDR3 length is 15 residues. CDR1 is SQVTM and CDR2 is ANQGSEA in the germline V gene. The CDR3 reads CSVVWGTSGINEQFF.

The chain employs TRBV11-2 and TRBJ1-1. Per germline, CDR1 SGHAT and CDR2 FQNNGV. The CDR3 extends over 15 amino acids. The CDR3 is CASSSSLEQQTEAFF.

The chain combines TRBV9 with TRBJ2-2; the D call of TRBD2 rests on TCRdb alone, since no DNA is present to check it. Per the germline V gene, CDR1 is SGDLS and CDR2 is YYNGEE. The CDR3 length is 15 residues. The CDR3 sequence is CASKVSGANTGELFF.

The genes are TRBV20-1 and TRBJ2-5; absent DNA, TCRdb's TRBD2 call cannot be checked. The CDR3 length is 14 residues. From germline, CDR1 is DFQATT and CDR2 SNEGSKA (reference sequence). CDR3: CSAKRASGMETQYF.

The chain uses TRBV5-1 and TRBJ1-1. This CDR3 region has 13 residues. The germline V gene encodes CDR1 SGHRS and CDR2 YFSETQ. The CDR3 sequence: CASSQPSGAEAFF.

The chain is built from TRBV29-1 and TRBJ2-7; absent DNA, TCRdb's TRBD1 call cannot be checked. The CDR3 covers 13 residues. Germline V gene data show CDR1 as SQVTM and CDR2 as ANQGSEA. CDR3 in amino acids: CSVEGNRVYEQYF.

This CDR3 reads CASSLVGARNEQFF. The V gene is TRBV28, the J gene TRBJ2-1; TCRdb reports TRBD1, a call that lacks DNA to check it against. Germline CDR1 and CDR2: MDHEN and SYDVKM. This CDR3 spans 14 amino acids.

The CDR3 spells CASSRDGSTGELFF. This rearrangement joins TRBV4-1 to TRBJ2-2; the D gene TCRdb calls, TRBD1, cannot be checked with no DNA. This CDR3 comprises 14 residues. From germline, CDR1 is MGHRA and CDR2 YSYEKL.

The chain joins TRBV15 to TRBJ2-1; TCRdb selects TRBD1, and the lack of DNA leaves this call unchecked. Germline values: CDR1 LNHNV, CDR2 YYDKDF (reference sequence). This CDR3 has 12 residues. Here the CDR3 reads CATSREGVEQFF.

This chain joins TRBV20-1 and TRBJ1-2. Per germline, CDR1 DFQATT and CDR2 SNEGSKA (reference sequence). CDR3 size: 16 residues. CDR3 in amino acids: CSARAGNRDPSYGYTF.

The genes are TRBV3-1 and TRBJ1-5. CDR1 is LGHDT and CDR2 is YNNKEL in the germline V gene (reference sequence). This CDR3 has 13 residues. CDR3 in amino acids: CASSRISNQPQHF.

The chain recombines TRBV21-1 with TRBJ2-3; TCRdb's D call of TRBD1 is untestable without DNA. TRBV21-1 is an annotated pseudogene. The CDR3 is 16 residues long. CDR3 loop: CASSKGFPHPTDTQYF.

The V gene is TRBV12-3 or TRBV12-4, the J gene TRBJ2-1. The CDR3 runs 12 residues. The chain's CDR3 is CASTSSYNEQFF.

The V gene is TRBV5-5, the J gene TRBJ1-6; TCRdb designates TRBD1, a call that cannot be tested without DNA. The CDR3 runs to 14 residues. Looked up from germline, CDR1 is SGHKS and CDR2 is YYEKEE (reference sequence). The CDR3 here is CASSPESLTALLYF.

The chain joins TRBV15 to TRBJ1-6. CDR1 and CDR2 from the germline V gene are LNHNV and YYDKDF (reference sequence). The CDR3 totals 14 residues. CDR3 residues: CATSSKGRHSPLHF.

The rearrangement joins TRBV11-2 to TRBJ1-4. This CDR3 is built from 12 residues. Germline V gene sequence: CDR1 SGHAT, CDR2 FQNNGV. CDR3 loop: CASSPHNEKLFF.

This sequence joins TRBV27 and TRBJ1-2; the D gene TCRdb calls, TRBD1, cannot be checked with no DNA. The CDR3 is 14 residues long. Germline V lookup: CDR1 MNHEY, CDR2 SMNVEV (reference sequence). The CDR3 region is CASSLSGQGASYTF.

J is TRBJ2-7 and V is TRBV6-5. The CDR3 runs 13 residues. The germline CDR1 and CDR2 sequences are MNHEY and SVGAGI. CDR3 sequence: CASSDRVHYEQYF.

The V and J genes are TRBV5-1 and TRBJ2-1; no DNA is available, so the TRBD1 call from TCRdb remains unchecked. Germline assignment: CDR1 SGHRS and CDR2 YFSETQ. The CDR3 extends over 16 amino acids. The CDR3 is CASSPNPGQGSNEQFF.

This rearrangement joins TRBV19 to TRBJ2-6. Germline V gene lookup returns CDR1 LNHDA and CDR2 SQIVND (reference sequence). The CDR3 consists of 15 residues. This CDR3 is CASSMLQAGANVLTF.

The rearrangement joins TRBV29-1 to TRBJ1-1. The CDR3 is 13 amino acids. Per germline, CDR1 SQVTM and CDR2 ANQGSEA. CDR3 amino acids: CSVPDVRNTEAFF.

The CDR3 here is CATSRDLGLALNEQFF. V and J are TRBV15 and TRBJ2-1; TCRdb calls TRBD2, which cannot be checked without DNA. The V gene's germline CDR1 is LNHNV and CDR2 YYDKDF (reference sequence). The CDR3 loop spans 16 amino acids.

The chain links TRBV27 to TRBJ1-2; the D call from TCRdb, TRBD1, cannot be confirmed without DNA. Germline V CDR1 and CDR2: MNHEY, SMNVEV (reference sequence). This CDR3 has 11 residues. The CDR3 here is CASSTGNGYTF.